This T cell receptor beta chain was recovered during a study of cytomegalovirus exposure and HLA in healthy donors. Study-level background: It was reported in a later analysis that the same platform had been used for the approximately 110 validation repertoires as for the approximately 700 first-cohort repertoires. Study-wide results and limits: Three CMV-associated chains were confirmed in vitro to be specific for CMV antigens. Investigators reported around 150 TCR beta chains as tied to cytomegalovirus. Most TCR sequences were seen very rarely across donors, but some public TCRs occurred in many.

About this clone itself: Its antigen is currently unknown.

Generated by immunoSEQ multiplex PCR, the TCRdb table keeps only in-frame clones and is missing some. The sample includes about 130,000 clones, around 92% seen only once; the top ten take 3% to 4%. Germline CDR1 is MGHDK and CDR2 is SYGVNS. Trimming cost V 2 bases and J 13 bases, with 17 bases left between them. This CDR3 contains 13 residues. The sequencing input was PBMCs. This chain links TRBV25-1 with TRBJ1-2; D perhaps matches TRBD1 (5 bases). This receptor was taken from a man aged 30 to 45 in good health and CMV-seronegative. CDR3 loop: CASSESVKGLITF. In DNA form, the CDR3 reads TGTGCCAGCAGTGAAAGTGTAAAGGGACTCATCACCTTC.